The 32 T cell receptor beta chains reported below all come from one sample, sequenced in a study of early T cells in non-severe SARS-CoV-2 infection. TCRdb reprocessed the 5' RACE reads with MiXCR, giving one entry per CDR3 protein. Of about 35,000 distinct CDR3 sequences in the sample, around 4.5% were seen once. The specimen sequenced was whole blood. The origin of the receptors is an adult who was a healthcare worker with PCR-confirmed SARS-CoV-2 infection or an uninfected control (not recorded which).

This clonotype came up many times. V gene TRBV20-1 combines with J gene TRBJ2-4; unclear D gene. The CDR3 length is 14 residues. In germline, CDR1 is DFQATT, CDR2 SNEGSKA (reference sequence). The germline V and J ends were trimmed by 3 bases and 0 bases, with 9 bases remaining between them. The CDR3 loop is CSASRRIAKNIQYF. In DNA form, the CDR3 reads TGCAGTGCTAGCCGCCGAATAGCCAAAAACATTCAGTACTTC.

This clonotype came up many times. The chain uses TRBV7-8 and TRBJ2-2; D uncertain. There are 16 residues in the CDR3. The V gene's germline CDR1 is SGHVS and CDR2 FQNEAQ. Trimming took 1 base from V and 0 from J, leaving 9 bases between them. CDR3 DNA sequence: TGTGCCAGCAGCTTAGGGGCATTTACGAACACCGGGGAGCTGTTTTTT. Translating it yields CASSLGAFTNTGELFF.

This clonotype was seen many times. The rearrangement uses TRBV28 and TRBJ2-7; D is unresolved. CDR1 and CDR2 (germline): MDHEN, SYDVKM. The V end lost 8 bases, the J end lost 4 bases, and 15 bases lay between the germline ends. This CDR3 region has 13 residues. The CDR3 bases are TGTGCCAGCGTCCCCCAGGCGTCTTACGAGCAGTACTTC. As protein: CASVPQASYEQYF.

This clonotype was observed many times. The V call is TRBV5-1, the J call TRBJ1-5; D is uncertain. Germline V gene data show CDR1 as SGHRS and CDR2 as YFSETQ. The CDR3 covers 15 residues. The V end was cut by 4 bases, the J end by 0 bases, with 11 bases between. This CDR3 reads CASSTSDGSNQPQHF. CDR3 nucleotides: TGCGCCAGCAGCACCTCAGACGGTAGCAATCAGCCCCAGCATTTT.

This clonotype was seen ten or more times. The V call is TRBV5-1, the J call TRBJ2-7; 10 nucleotides match TRBD1. CDR1 SGHRS and CDR2 YFSETQ come from the germline V gene. The CDR3 length is 18 residues. V gave up 2 bases and J gave up 5 bases; unmatched junction bases: 16. CDR3 region: CASSFITNPGQGKDEQYF. The CDR3 region has the DNA TGCGCCAGCAGCTTCATAACCAACCCGGGACAGGGGAAGGACGAGCAGTACTTC.

This clonotype was seen at least ten times. This chain connects TRBV18 to TRBJ1-4, with TRBD1 matching 7 bases. The CDR3 runs 17 residues. CDR1 KGHSH and CDR2 LQKENI come from the germline V gene. V gave up 3 bases and J gave up 6 bases; unmatched junction bases: 13. The CDR3 here is CASSPGTVGPIDEKLFF. Here the CDR3 DNA reads TGTGCCAGCTCACCCGGGACAGTTGGACCCATTGATGAAAAACTGTTTTTT.

This clonotype was detected many times. V and J are TRBV24-1 and TRBJ2-3; D remains ambiguous. The V end lost 7 bases, the J end lost 4 bases, and 5 bases lay between the germline ends. Germline assignment: CDR1 KGHDR and CDR2 SFDVKD. CDR3 length equals 11 residues. The CDR3 nucleotides are TGTGCCACCAGCCAGTCAGATACGCAGTATTTT. Translation: CATSQSDTQYF.

The V call is TRBV28, the J call TRBJ2-7; TRBD1 or TRBD2 may be the D gene (5 bases each). The CDR3 extends over 13 amino acids. Trimming left V 5 bases short and J 7 bases short, with 15 bases between. The germline CDR1 and CDR2 sequences are MDHEN and SYDVKM. The chain's CDR3 is CASSNKGTREQYF. The CDR3 DNA reads TGTGCCAGCAGTAACAAGGGGACGAGGGAGCAGTACTTC.

This clonotype was seen many times. V gene TRBV6-5 combines with J gene TRBJ2-7; 8 bases fit TRBD2. This CDR3 contains 16 residues. Per the germline V gene, CDR1 is MNHEY and CDR2 is SVGAGI. Unmatched junction bases numbered 6, after V lost 0 bases and J lost 2 bases. Here the CDR3 reads CASSYSMVAGTYEQYF. CDR3 nucleotide sequence: TGTGCCAGCAGTTACTCTATGGTAGCGGGGACCTACGAGCAGTACTTC.

This clonotype was picked up many times. V gene TRBV6-6 combines with J gene TRBJ2-1; 11 bases are shared with TRBD2. J gave up 5 bases and V 8 bases, and 5 bases lay outside the gene matches. Germline CDR1 MNHNY, CDR2 SVGAGI (reference sequence). The CDR3 covers 14 residues. DNA of the CDR3: TGTGCCAGCCGACTAGCGGGACTGAACAATGAGCAGTTCTTC. As protein: CASRLAGLNNEQFF.

This clonotype is termed medium-sized. The chain employs TRBV7-2 and TRBJ1-2; 7 nucleotides align to TRBD1. The CDR3 has 14 amino acids. Germline CDR1 SGHTA, CDR2 FQGNSA. V trimming: 5 bases; J trimming: 8 bases; junction bases outside the gene matches: 11. Here the CDR3 reads CASSNKQGIDGYTF. CDR3 DNA sequence: TGTGCCAGCAGCAATAAACAGGGGATCGACGGCTACACCTTC.

This clonotype showed up many times. The gene calls are TRBV18 and TRBJ1-5; D gene uncertain. The CDR3 is made up of 13 amino acids. Trimming left V 1 base short and J 7 bases short, with 8 bases between. From germline, CDR1 is KGHSH and CDR2 LQKENI. CDR3 coding DNA: TGTGCCAGCTCACCACTCAAGGACCAGCCCCAGCATTTT. The encoded protein is CASSPLKDQPQHF.

This clonotype was detected ten times or more. V is TRBV18 and J is TRBJ2-7; TRBD1 might be the D (5 bases). V dropped 3 bases and J dropped 7 bases, with 19 bases sitting between them. Germline V CDR1 and CDR2: KGHSH, LQKENI. This CDR3 is built from 15 residues. CDR3 DNA: TGTGCCAGCTCACCGACCCAACTCAGGGTGGGAGAGCAGTACTTC. Its translation: CASSPTQLRVGEQYF.

The J gene is TRBJ2-5, the V gene TRBV7-9, with a weak D call TRBD2 (6 bases). Per germline, CDR1 SEHNR and CDR2 FQNEAQ (reference sequence). CDR3 length: 14 residues. V shed 2 bases and J shed 5 bases, with 12 bases lying between them. The CDR3 DNA is TGTGCCAGCAGCTTATACTCGGGGGAGGAGACCCAGTACTTC. This codes for CASSLYSGEETQYF.

The table lists this clonotype with many counts. The chain uses TRBV5-6 and TRBJ2-7; TRBD1 aligns across 12 bases. With V trimmed by 2 bases and J by 4 bases, 7 bases remained unmatched. Germline assignment: CDR1 SGHDT and CDR2 YYEEEE. This CDR3 is built from 16 residues. DNA for the CDR3: TGTGCCAGCAGCTTACCGGGACAGGGGGCTGTGTACGAGCAGTACTTC. Translation gives CASSLPGQGAVYEQYF.

This clonotype was detected ten times or more. The rearrangement links TRBV20-1 to TRBJ2-5; weak D call: TRBD2 (5 bases). CDR3 size: 15 residues. Trimming shortened V by 3 bases and J by 2 bases, and 16 bases separated the two germline ends. Germline assignment: CDR1 DFQATT and CDR2 SNEGSKA (reference sequence). The CDR3 reads CSASSWTQKQETQYF. The CDR3 DNA reads as TGCAGTGCTAGTAGCTGGACTCAGAAACAAGAGACCCAGTACTTC.

This clonotype was detected ten times or more. V gene TRBV19 combines with J gene TRBJ2-1; unclear D gene. Germline CDR1 LNHDA, CDR2 SQIVND (reference sequence). Trimming stripped 2 bases from V and 6 bases from J, with 14 bases between. The length of the CDR3 is 15 residues. CDR3 protein: CASSITGTAGNEQFF. Written as DNA, the CDR3 is TGTGCCAGTAGTATAACGGGTACTGCTGGCAATGAGCAGTTCTTC.

This clonotype was observed many times. This rearrangement joins TRBV5-5 to TRBJ2-1; D gene unclear. CDR3 length: 12 amino acids. The V end lost 0 bases, the J end lost 6 bases, and 4 bases lay between the germline ends. Per germline, CDR1 SGHKS and CDR2 YYEKEE (reference sequence). DNA for the CDR3: TGTGCCAGCAGCTTGGACCTCAATGAGCAGTTCTTC. It translates to CASSLDLNEQFF.

This clonotype was found many times. The chain combines TRBV6-5 with TRBJ2-3; D is undetermined. V was pared by 0 bases and J by 4 bases, with 14 bases between. The V gene's germline CDR1 is MNHEY and CDR2 SVGAGI. There are 16 residues in the CDR3. CDR3 sequence reads: CASSYSRLLDADTQYF. The DNA of the CDR3 is TGTGCCAGCAGTTACTCGCGTCTCCTGGACGCAGATACGCAGTATTTT.

The sample holds many counts of this clonotype. Written as DNA, the CDR3 is TGCAGCGCTGCCGGGACAGGGGGCGCAGGGCAAGAGACCCAGTACTTC. Its translation: CSAAGTGGAGQETQYF. V usage is TRBV29-1 and J usage is TRBJ2-5; TRBD1 aligns across 12 bases. The CDR3 contains 16 residues. V shed 7 bases and J 2 bases; nucleotides not matched to a gene: 11. In germline, CDR1 is SQVTM, CDR2 ANQGSEA.

This clonotype has at least ten counts. The chain combines TRBV28 with TRBJ1-5, with a possible D match to TRBD1 (5 bases). Looked up from germline, CDR1 is MDHEN and CDR2 is SYDVKM. This CDR3 has 15 amino acids. Trimming removed 3 bases at V and 4 bases at J, with 13 bases between. Here the CDR3 DNA reads TGTGCCAGCAGTTTTTCGGGTAGACAGAATCAGCCCCAGCATTTT. It codes for CASSFSGRQNQPQHF.

This clonotype was found many times. The chain has TRBV12-3 or TRBV12-4 and TRBJ1-6; a possible D gene is TRBD1 (5 bases). V was shortened by 6 bases and J by 7 bases, with 16 bases between the two germline ends. This CDR3 has 15 residues. CDR3 nucleotides: TGTGCCAGCAGCGGCTCAGGGATCCCGAATTCACCCCTCCACTTT. This codes for CASSGSGIPNSPLHF.

In its sample, this clonotype was seen many times. The chain has TRBV29-1 and TRBJ2-3; D perhaps matches TRBD2 (6 bases). Trimming pared 5 bases from V and 5 bases from J, leaving 14 bases between. The CDR3 length is 13 residues. Germline V gives CDR1 SQVTM, CDR2 ANQGSEA. The CDR3 reads CSVMGGAGDTQYF. In nucleotides, the CDR3 is TGCAGCGTTATGGGCGGAGCGGGAGATACGCAGTATTTT.

This clonotype was detected many times. The rearrangement uses TRBV28 and TRBJ1-1; D is unclear. Germline values: CDR1 MDHEN, CDR2 SYDVKM. The germline V and J ends were trimmed by 3 bases and 4 bases, with 12 bases remaining between them. The CDR3 is made up of 14 amino acids. CDR3 nucleotides: TGTGCCAGCAGTTTTGACGGCTTGGTCACTGAAGCTTTCTTT. Translating gives CASSFDGLVTEAFF. The full variable domain, its missing parts supplied by reference TRBV28 and TRBJ1-1, is DVKVTQSSRYLVKRTGEKVFLECVQDMDHENMFWYRQDPGLGLRLIYFSYDVKMKEKGDIPEGYSVSREKKERFSLILESASTNQTSMYLCASSFDGLVTEAFFGQGTRLTVV.

This clonotype was detected many times. The V call is TRBV5-1, the J call TRBJ2-5; no firm D call. Germline V lookup: CDR1 SGHRS, CDR2 YFSETQ. The V gene lost 0 bases and the J gene lost 3 bases, with 6 bases spanning the gap. This CDR3 comprises 13 residues. The CDR3 bases are TGCGCCAGCAGCTTGGGCCAGGAAGAGACCCAGTACTTC. Translation gives CASSLGQEETQYF.

This clonotype was picked up many times. The chain is built from TRBV7-6 and TRBJ2-2; 13 nucleotides line up with TRBD2. The germline CDR1 and CDR2 sequences are SGHVS and FNYEAQ. The CDR3 extends over 19 amino acids. The J segment lost 5 bases and the V segment lost 1 base, leaving 10 bases of the junction unmatched. The CDR3 DNA reads as TGTGCCAGCAGCTTAGGAGGACTAGCGGGGGTGGCGCGGACCGGGGAGCTGTTTTTT. It codes for CASSLGGLAGVARTGELFF.

This clonotype appeared many times. The chain links TRBV28 to TRBJ2-3, with D unclear. This CDR3 comprises 12 residues. From germline, CDR1 is MDHEN and CDR2 SYDVKM. Trimming removed 2 bases at V and 6 bases at J, with 6 bases between. CDR3 sequence reads: CASSLAEDTQYF. CDR3 coding DNA: TGTGCCAGCAGTTTAGCCGAGGATACGCAGTATTTT.

This clonotype came up many times. This chain uses TRBV12-3 or TRBV12-4 with TRBJ2-5; 12 bases are a match to TRBD2. V dropped 7 bases and J dropped 12; count of bases not matched to a gene: 18. The CDR3 is 16 residues long. The CDR3 spells CASTQGLAGLMGPKYF. CDR3 DNA sequence: TGTGCCAGCACCCAGGGACTAGCGGGCCTCATGGGACCCAAGTACTTC.

This clonotype was detected many times. The genes are TRBV6-2 or TRBV6-3 and TRBJ2-1; 12 positions agree with TRBD2. Unmatched junction bases numbered 6, after V lost 4 bases and J lost 2 bases. The germline gives CDR1 MNHEY, CDR2 SVGEGT. This CDR3 region has 17 residues. The CDR3 sequence is CASSSTTSGRAYNEQFF. The CDR3 DNA reads TGTGCCAGCAGTTCCACGACTAGCGGGAGAGCCTACAATGAGCAGTTCTTC.

This clonotype appeared many times. V gene TRBV13 combines with J gene TRBJ2-2; 13 bases align to TRBD2. The J segment lost 6 bases and the V segment lost 3 bases, leaving 4 bases of the junction unmatched. CDR3 length equals 16 residues. Germline assignment: CDR1 PRHDT and CDR2 FYEKMQ (reference sequence). This chain's CDR3 is CASSLGLAGSSGELFF. The CDR3 coding sequence is TGTGCCAGCAGCTTGGGACTAGCGGGATCCTCCGGGGAGCTGTTTTTT.

This clonotype was counted ten times or more. V is TRBV7-9 and J is TRBJ2-4; TRBD1 is a possible D gene (5 bases). The CDR3 sequence is 14 residues long. V was pared by 2 bases and J by 6 bases, with 11 bases between. The germline V gene has CDR1 SEHNR and CDR2 FQNEAQ (reference sequence). The CDR3 loop is CASSLQGMRNIQYF. The CDR3 nucleotides are TGTGCCAGCAGCTTACAGGGTATGAGAAACATTCAGTACTTC.

This clonotype came up many times. This chain uses TRBV7-3 with TRBJ2-2; no clear D. The CDR3 is made up of 14 amino acids. The germline V and J ends were trimmed by 4 bases and 3 bases, with 9 bases remaining between them. The germline gives CDR1 SGHTA, CDR2 FQGTGA. CDR3: CASSSNFDTGELFF. The CDR3 DNA is TGTGCCAGCAGCTCTAATTTCGACACCGGGGAGCTGTTTTTT.